This entry lists 2 T cell receptor beta chains sequenced from one sample in a study of T cells in Graves' hyperthyroidism and ophthalmopathy. The source material, RNA transcripts, was used to amplify TCR beta CDR3 regions. Researchers ran a first-round RT-PCR on the TCR CDR3 using the HTBI primer set. TCRdb redid the calling of the multiplex PCR reads with MiXCR, one entry per CDR3 protein. Of approximately 330,000 distinct CDR3 sequences listed, roughly 21% were seen once; the top ten hold around half. The sequencing input was blood. The receptors here all came from a woman in her 50s with Graves' hyperthyroidism.

The chain employs TRBV30 and TRBJ1-1; D remains unclear. CDR1 is GTSNPN, CDR2 SVGIG, per germline (reference sequence). V was clipped by 3 bases and J by 3 bases, with 14 bases between them. This CDR3 comprises 14 residues. CDR3: CAWSPLRLDTEAFF. CDR3 DNA sequence: TGTGCCTGGAGCCCGCTAAGATTGGACACTGAAGCTTTCTTT.

On this clonotype: This could be a read error, since a much larger clone is one nucleotide away. This chain joins TRBV24-1 and TRBJ1-5; D call uncertain. Germline assignment: CDR1 KGHDR and CDR2 SFDVKD. The CDR3 has 14 residues. CDR3 nucleotides: TGTGCCACCAGAGAGGGTGCTGGCAATCGGCCCCAGCATTTT. Residues: CATREGAGNRPQHF.